This T cell receptor (beta chain) emerged from a study of shared clonotypes between healthy human individuals. Naive CD8 cells lacked CD45RO, underwent positive selection for CCR7 and left out terminally differentiated effector memory CD45RA+ cells. The table came from immunoSEQ multiplex PCR; TCRdb's copy has only in-frame clones and leaves some out. This repertoire shows 760,000 or so clones, 95% to 97% found once; its top ten account for less than 0.25%. This CDR3 comprises 13 residues. Deletions cut 7 bases from V and 4 bases from J, with 11 bases between. Germline V gene data show CDR1 as MDHEN and CDR2 as SYDVKM.

The receptor was isolated from a man aged 25 to 40 in good health. The sequenced material came from naive CD8+ T cells sorted from blood. The V call is TRBV28, the J call TRBJ1-5; TRBD1 is a possible D gene (6 bases). In DNA, the CDR3 is TGTGCCAGCACGGGGGCGGGGAATCAGCCCCAGCATTTT. This sequence encodes CASTGAGNQPQHF.